A selection of T cell receptor beta chains follows, all from one sample in a study of blood T cell repertoires in COVID-19. TCRdb's table, derived via immunoSEQ multiplex PCR, lists solely in-frame clones and lacks some. This table has around 160,000 clones, 84% appearing once. Sequencing was done on a sample of PBMCs or T cells enriched from blood (not recorded which). Receptor source: a woman aged 45-65 years who had been exposed to COVID-19. Both conserved end residues are part of each CDR3. Each record gives: CDR3 protein, CDR3 DNA, clone size, CDR3 length, D gene, V gene, J gene. D genes are given only for firm matches. Only some rows state a clone size, as once, few, many or a class for expanded clones.

CDR3: CASSLQPGTINEQFF; DNA: TGTGCCAGCAGCCTACAACCCGGGACTATAAATGAGCAGTTCTTC; size: NA; length: 15; D: TRBD2; V: TRBV7-8; J: TRBJ2-1
CDR3: CASRLAGGGETQYF; DNA: TGTGCCAGCAGACTAGCGGGAGGTGGGGAGACCCAGTACTTC; size: NA; length: 14; D: TRBD2; V: TRBV3-1/TRBV3-2; J: TRBJ2-5
CDR3: CASSPHGFEQYF; DNA: TGTGCCAGCAGCCCCCACGGGTTCGAGCAGTACTTC; size: NA; length: 12; D: NA; V: TRBV25-1; J: TRBJ2-7
CDR3: CASSPPFTDTQYF; DNA: TGTGCCAGCAGTCCCCCCTTCACAGATACGCAGTATTTT; size: NA; length: 13; D: NA; V: TRBV2; J: TRBJ2-3
CDR3: CASRSGMENIQYF; DNA: TGCGCCAGCAGGTCGGGAATGGAAAACATTCAGTACTTC; size: NA; length: 13; D: NA; V: TRBV5-1; J: TRBJ2-4
CDR3: CASSYSSSGRFGETQYF; DNA: TGTGCCAGCAGTTACTCTTCTAGCGGACGGTTTGGGGAGACCCAGTACTTC; size: NA; length: 17; D: TRBD2; V: TRBV6-2/TRBV6-3; J: TRBJ2-5
CDR3: CASSLEATVREAFF; DNA: TGCGCCAGCAGCTTGGAAGCAACAGTCCGTGAAGCTTTCTTT; size: NA; length: 14; D: NA; V: TRBV5-1; J: TRBJ1-1
CDR3: CASSQEESRRGEEQYF; DNA: TGTGCCAGCAGCCAAGAAGAGAGTAGAAGGGGTGAAGAGCAGTACTTC; size: once; length: 16; D: NA; V: TRBV4-2; J: TRBJ2-7
CDR3: CATSREEAQPQHF; DNA: TGTGCCACCAGCAGAGAGGAGGCGCAGCCCCAGCATTTT; size: once; length: 13; D: NA; V: TRBV15; J: TRBJ1-5
CDR3: CASSLGPLSSGFRTDTQYF; DNA: TGTGCCAGCAGCTTAGGTCCGTTGAGTAGCGGGTTCCGCACAGATACGCAGTATTTT; size: few; length: 19; D: TRBD2; V: TRBV11-2; J: TRBJ2-3
CDR3: CASRQTPGTVEKLFF; DNA: TGCGCCAGCAGACAGACCCCCGGGACAGTTGAAAAACTGTTTTTT; size: NA; length: 15; D: TRBD1; V: TRBV5-1; J: TRBJ1-4
CDR3: CASSLWGGQPQHF; DNA: TGTGCCAGCAGTTTGTGGGGAGGTCAGCCCCAGCATTTT; size: NA; length: 13; D: NA; V: TRBV27; J: TRBJ1-5
CDR3: CASKAPGHGQETQYF; DNA: TGCGCCAGCAAGGCCCCGGGACACGGCCAAGAGACCCAGTACTTC; size: NA; length: 15; D: NA; V: TRBV5-1; J: TRBJ2-5
CDR3: CASSQDHRAGESSYEQYF; DNA: TGCGCCAGCAGCCAAGATCACAGGGCGGGAGAGAGCTCCTACGAGCAGTACTTC; size: NA; length: 18; D: NA; V: TRBV4-3; J: TRBJ2-7
CDR3: CATSINRDVTINEKLFF; DNA: TGTGCCACCAGCATCAACAGGGATGTGACGATCAATGAAAAACTGTTTTTT; size: NA; length: 17; D: NA; V: TRBV15; J: TRBJ1-4
CDR3: CASSLGFTGGNIQYF; DNA: TGTGCCAGCAGCTTGGGGTTTACGGGGGGAAACATTCAGTACTTC; size: few; length: 15; D: TRBD2; V: TRBV5-4; J: TRBJ2-4
CDR3: CASSLADRGSSYNSPLHF; DNA: TGCGCCAGCAGCTTGGCGGACAGGGGGTCATCCTATAATTCACCCCTCCACTTT; size: NA; length: 18; D: TRBD1; V: TRBV5-1; J: TRBJ1-6
CDR3: CASSPGQGSKRTEAFF; DNA: TGTGCCAGCAGCCCAGGACAGGGGTCTAAAAGAACTGAAGCTTTCTTT; size: once; length: 16; D: TRBD1; V: TRBV11-2; J: TRBJ1-1
CDR3: CASSLSGAGGSEQYF; DNA: TGTGCCAGCAGCCTTAGCGGTGCCGGAGGTAGCGAGCAGTACTTC; size: NA; length: 15; D: NA; V: TRBV7-2; J: TRBJ2-7
CDR3: CASQEGAKNIQYF; DNA: TGTGCCAGCCAGGAGGGGGCCAAAAACATTCAGTACTTC; size: NA; length: 13; D: NA; V: TRBV25-1; J: TRBJ2-4
CDR3: CAIGAGEQFF; DNA: TGTGCCATTGGGGCGGGGGAGCAGTTCTTC; size: NA; length: 10; D: NA; V: TRBV2; J: TRBJ2-1
CDR3: CASSLKTQSSYNEQFF; DNA: TGCGCCAGCAGCCTTAAGACACAAAGCTCCTACAATGAGCAGTTCTTC; size: NA; length: 16; D: NA; V: TRBV4-3; J: TRBJ2-1
CDR3: CASRRFQAGNTEAFF; DNA: TGCGCCAGCCGCCGGTTCCAGGCAGGCAACACTGAAGCTTTCTTT; size: NA; length: 15; D: NA; V: TRBV4-3; J: TRBJ1-1
CDR3: CASRTPRQPFSGVNGYTF; DNA: TGTGCCAGTAGGACACCCCGACAGCCATTTTCGGGCGTGAATGGCTACACCTTC; size: NA; length: 18; D: NA; V: TRBV19; J: TRBJ1-2
CDR3: CATSSHGTANEKLFF; DNA: TGTGCCACCAGCTCGCACGGGACAGCTAATGAAAAACTGTTTTTT; size: NA; length: 15; D: TRBD1; V: TRBV15; J: TRBJ1-4
CDR3: CASSLDSTGFEKLFF; DNA: TGTGCCAGCAGCTTGGACTCAACAGGGTTTGAAAAACTGTTTTTT; size: few; length: 15; D: NA; V: TRBV11-2; J: TRBJ1-4
CDR3: CASSLEVGTEQYF; DNA: TGTGCCAGCAGTTTAGAGGTCGGGACAGAGCAGTACTTC; size: NA; length: 13; D: NA; V: TRBV27; J: TRBJ2-7
CDR3: CSVGTRDRGMNYGYTF; DNA: TGCAGCGTTGGGACCCGGGACAGGGGTATGAACTATGGCTACACCTTC; size: NA; length: 16; D: TRBD1; V: TRBV29-1; J: TRBJ1-2
CDR3: CASSTGTGGVSQPQHF; DNA: TGTGCCAGCAGCACCGGGACAGGGGGCGTTAGTCAGCCCCAGCATTTT; size: NA; length: 16; D: TRBD1; V: TRBV7-9; J: TRBJ1-5
CDR3: CASSPTSGGARSVDTQYF; DNA: TGTGCCAGCAGCCCGACTAGCGGGGGGGCCCGATCCGTAGATACGCAGTATTTT; size: NA; length: 18; D: TRBD2; V: TRBV4-2; J: TRBJ2-3
CDR3: CASSYRGRVDGYTF; DNA: TGTGCCAGCAGTTACAGGGGCAGGGTGGATGGCTACACCTTC; size: NA; length: 14; D: NA; V: TRBV6-5; J: TRBJ1-2
CDR3: CASSPGVGPGNEQFF; DNA: TGTGCCAGCAGCCCGGGGGTCGGTCCCGGCAATGAGCAGTTCTTC; size: NA; length: 15; D: NA; V: TRBV7-9; J: TRBJ2-1
CDR3: CASSFADRGSYEQYF; DNA: TGTGCCAGCAGCTTCGCCGACAGGGGGAGCTACGAGCAGTACTTC; size: NA; length: 15; D: TRBD1; V: TRBV7-2; J: TRBJ2-7
CDR3: CASSVAPQGPQHF; DNA: TGTGCCAGCAGCGTAGCCCCTCAGGGGCCCCAGCATTTT; size: NA; length: 13; D: NA; V: TRBV9; J: TRBJ1-5
CDR3: CASSQVQGTNSPLHF; DNA: TGTGCCAGCAGCCAAGTGCAGGGTACTAATTCACCCCTCCACTTT; size: NA; length: 15; D: NA; V: TRBV3-1/TRBV3-2; J: TRBJ1-6
CDR3: CASSDRDGNTIYF; DNA: TGTGCCAGCTCAGACAGGGATGGAAACACCATATATTTT; size: few; length: 13; D: TRBD1; V: TRBV18; J: TRBJ1-3
CDR3: CASSPPGTGVYEQYF; DNA: TGTGCCAGCAGCCCCCCCGGGACAGGGGTCTACGAGCAGTACTTC; size: NA; length: 15; D: TRBD1; V: TRBV7-9; J: TRBJ2-7
CDR3: CASSKQREGYEQYF; DNA: TGTGCCAGCAGTAAACAGCGGGAGGGGTACGAGCAGTACTTC; size: once; length: 14; D: TRBD2; V: TRBV27; J: TRBJ2-7
CDR3: CASSESRRELNTEAFF; DNA: TGCGCCAGCAGTGAGTCTAGGAGGGAATTGAACACTGAAGCTTTCTTT; size: NA; length: 16; D: NA; V: TRBV10-1; J: TRBJ1-1
CDR3: CASSRDRAYEQYF; DNA: TGTGCCAGCAGTAGGGACAGGGCCTACGAGCAGTACTTC; size: once; length: 13; D: TRBD1; V: TRBV6-5; J: TRBJ2-7
CDR3: CAISESTKAGGPHSYEQYF; DNA: TGTGCCATCAGTGAGTCTACTAAGGCGGGAGGGCCCCACTCCTACGAGCAGTACTTC; size: NA; length: 19; D: TRBD2; V: TRBV10-3; J: TRBJ2-7
CDR3: CASGLAPFLASHDNGGYTF; DNA: TGTGCTAGTGGTTTGGCCCCCTTTTTGGCAAGCCACGACAACGGAGGCTACACCTTC; size: NA; length: 19; D: NA; V: TRBV12-5; J: TRBJ1-2
CDR3: CASNDRAGQGLHSPLHF; DNA: TGTGCCAGCAATGACCGGGCGGGACAGGGGCTGCATTCACCCCTCCACTTT; size: few; length: 17; D: TRBD1; V: TRBV7-3; J: TRBJ1-6
CDR3: CSVESQGHYEQYF; DNA: TGCAGCGTTGAATCTCAGGGGCACTACGAGCAGTACTTC; size: once; length: 13; D: NA; V: TRBV29-1; J: TRBJ2-7
CDR3: CAWSKRQWSSYNSPLHF; DNA: TGTGCCTGGAGTAAGCGACAGTGGAGCTCCTATAATTCACCCCTCCACTTT; size: NA; length: 17; D: NA; V: TRBV30; J: TRBJ1-6
CDR3: CASSQAQWQRYEQYF; DNA: TGTGCCAGCAGCCAAGCCCAGTGGCAACGCTACGAGCAGTACTTC; size: NA; length: 15; D: NA; V: TRBV14; J: TRBJ2-7